The 32 T cell receptor beta chains below all came from one sample that was sequenced in a study of blood T cell repertoires in COVID-19. Generated by immunoSEQ multiplex PCR, the TCRdb table keeps only in-frame clones and is missing some. The table lists some 290,000 clones, less than 90% of them singletons, with less than 6% in the top ten. The sample was peripheral blood. The receptors come from a man aged 60-69 years who had recovered from COVID-19.

The genes are TRBV5-1 and TRBJ1-1, with a possible D match to TRBD1 (5 bases). The V end lost 4 bases, the J end lost 5 bases, and 12 bases lay between the germline ends. The CDR3 has 13 residues. In germline, CDR1 is SGHRS, CDR2 YFSETQ. The CDR3 coding sequence is TGCGCCAGCAGCAGAATCGGGGGGACTGAAGCTTTCTTT. It encodes CASSRIGGTEAFF. The full variable domain, in which reference TRBV5-1 and TRBJ1-1 provide the parts outside the CDR3, is KAGVTQTPRYLIKTRGQQVTLSCSPISGHRSVSWYQQTPGQGLQFLFEYFSETQRNKGNFPGRFSGRQFSNSRSEMNVSTLELGDSALYLCASSRIGGTEAFFGQGTRLTVV.

This chain connects TRBV27 to TRBJ2-5, with 11 bases lining up with TRBD2. CDR3 length: 15 amino acids. V lost 5 bases and J lost 6; bases outside the gene matches: 8. Germline V gene lookup returns CDR1 MNHEY and CDR2 SMNVEV (reference sequence). For the CDR3, the DNA is TGTGCCAGCAGTACGACTAGCGGGACATTGAAGACCCAGTACTTC. The encoded protein is CASSTTSGTLKTQYF.

The J gene is TRBJ1-1, the V gene TRBV25-1, with D tentatively TRBD1 (5 bases). This CDR3 region has 14 residues. V dropped 6 bases and J dropped 4 bases, with 15 bases sitting between them. CDR1 and CDR2 (germline): MGHDK, SYGVNS. Here the CDR3 DNA reads TGTGCCAGCAGCCCCGTGGGGGGGGGCACTGAAGCTTTCTTT. This sequence encodes CASSPVGGGTEAFF.

The rearrangement joins TRBV5-4 to TRBJ2-5; 9 bases fit TRBD1. CDR3 size: 15 residues. J lost 4 bases, V lost 4 bases, and 8 bases had no gene match. The V gene's germline CDR1 is SGHNT and CDR2 YYREEE (reference sequence). The CDR3, as DNA: TGTGCCAGCAGCCCGGGACAGGGTGGGGGAGAGACCCAGTACTTC. Translation gives CASSPGQGGGETQYF.

The J gene is TRBJ1-2, the V gene TRBV28; TRBD1 matches 10 bases. V was pared by 6 bases and J by 4 bases, with 5 bases of the junction left unmatched. The CDR3 covers 14 residues. Germline values: CDR1 MDHEN, CDR2 SYDVKM. The DNA of the CDR3 is TGTGCCAGCAGAGGACAGGGGGGGGTCTATGGCTACACCTTC. This translates into CASRGQGGVYGYTF.

The chain uses TRBV5-1 and TRBJ1-4; a weak D match, TRBD1 (5 bases). V shed 0 bases and J shed 3 bases, with 9 bases lying between them. The CDR3 contains 15 residues. The V gene's germline CDR1 is SGHRS and CDR2 YFSETQ. The CDR3, as DNA: TGCGCCAGCAGCTTGGTGGGGGGGTCTAATGAAAAACTGTTTTTT. This codes for CASSLVGGSNEKLFF.

The chain employs TRBV23-1 and TRBJ2-1; 9 bases align to TRBD1. TRBV23-1 carries the ORF label, with uncertain function. The CDR3 covers 14 residues. The trim removed 4 bases at V and 14 bases at J, leaving 12 bases unmatched. The CDR3 nucleotides read TGCGCCAGCAGTCGCCGGGACAGGGTTTTATTGGAGTTCTTC. Translated, it gives CASSRRDRVLLEFF.

This clone was detected a few times. This chain connects TRBV5-1 to TRBJ2-5; no firm D call. This CDR3 is built from 15 residues. The V and J ends lost 5 bases and 4 bases respectively, with 18 bases between them. CDR1 is SGHRS and CDR2 is YFSETQ in the germline V gene. Here the CDR3 reads CASSKTSSFRETQYF. CDR3 DNA: TGCGCCAGCAGTAAAACTTCCTCATTCCGAGAGACCCAGTACTTC.

The rearrangement links TRBV9 to TRBJ2-4; 9 nucleotides match TRBD2. V shed 0 bases and J 1 base; nucleotides not matched to a gene: 8. Germline CDR1 and CDR2: SGDLS and YYNGEE. This CDR3 is 18 amino acids long. The CDR3 here is CASSVGGSAGGAKNIQYF. CDR3 nucleotide sequence: TGTGCCAGCAGCGTAGGTGGGTCCGCGGGAGGGGCCAAAAACATTCAGTACTTC.

The rearrangement joins TRBV4-2 to TRBJ2-7; TRBD1 aligns across 8 bases. Germline V gene lookup returns CDR1 LGHNA and CDR2 YNFKEQ. The CDR3 totals 16 residues. The ends lost 3 bases at V and 1 base at J; junction bases unmatched: 8. The CDR3 region is CASSHKSGDRSYEQYF. CDR3 coding DNA: TGTGCCAGCAGCCACAAGTCTGGGGACAGGTCCTACGAGCAGTACTTC.

This clone was observed a single time. The rearrangement joins TRBV29-1 to TRBJ1-3; 7 positions agree with TRBD1. Germline V gene sequence: CDR1 SQVTM, CDR2 ANQGSEA. The CDR3 is 13 residues long. V lost 4 bases, J lost 2 bases, and 2 bases stayed unmatched. CDR3 loop: CSVAGTAGNTIYF. CDR3 bases: TGCAGCGTTGCCGGGACAGCTGGAAACACCATATATTTT.

The chain joins TRBV27 to TRBJ1-6; 12 bases are a match to TRBD1. V was pared by 5 bases and J by 9 bases, with 8 bases of the junction left unmatched. The CDR3 spans 16 residues. Germline CDR1 and CDR2: MNHEY and SMNVEV (reference sequence). CDR3 sequence: CASSPWGQGAFSPLHF. The CDR3 nucleotides are TGTGCCAGCAGTCCATGGGGACAGGGGGCTTTTTCACCCCTCCACTTT.

The V call is TRBV7-2, the J call TRBJ1-1, with D possibly being TRBD1 (6 bases). The V end lost 5 bases, the J end lost 6 bases, and 13 bases lay between the germline ends. CDR1 and CDR2 from the germline V gene are SGHTA and FQGNSA. The CDR3 loop spans 13 amino acids. The CDR3 coding sequence is TGTGCCAGCAGCCCACAGGGCTTCGCTGAAGCTTTCTTT. Its protein is CASSPQGFAEAFF.

The rearrangement links TRBV7-9 to TRBJ1-1, with D perhaps matching TRBD1 (6 bases). Germline CDR1 is SEHNR and CDR2 is FQNEAQ (reference sequence). V was trimmed by 5 bases and J by 0 bases, leaving 22 bases between them. CDR3 length equals 18 residues. The CDR3 nucleotides are TGTGCCAGCAGCAGAGGGGCCGGGCCCACAGGGCTGAACACTGAAGCTTTCTTT. Amino acids: CASSRGAGPTGLNTEAFF. Supplemented by reference TRBV7-9 and TRBJ1-1, the full variable domain reads DTGVSQNPRHKITKRGQNVTFRCDPISEHNRLYWYRQTLGQGPEFLTYFQNEAQLEKSRLLSDRFSAERPKGSFSTLEIQRTEQGDSAMYLCASSRGAGPTGLNTEAFFGQGTRLTVV.

CDR3 residues: CASSPMGLAGAQETQYF. Here the CDR3 DNA reads TGTGCCAGCTCACCAATGGGCCTAGCGGGCGCCCAAGAGACCCAGTACTTC. The J gene is TRBJ2-5, the V gene TRBV18, with 8 bases identical to TRBD2. CDR1 and CDR2 from the germline V gene are KGHSH and LQKENI. Germline trimming cut 2 bases from V and 1 base from J; bases unmatched to any gene: 9. CDR3 size: 17 residues.

The chain combines TRBV28 with TRBJ1-2, with D possibly matching TRBD1 (6 bases). Germline assignment: CDR1 MDHEN and CDR2 SYDVKM. This CDR3 is 13 amino acids long. V was cut by 3 bases and J by 6 bases, with 11 bases left in between. CDR3 sequence: CASSFPGEHGYTF. The CDR3 nucleotides are TGTGCCAGCAGTTTCCCAGGGGAACATGGCTACACCTTC.

CDR3 protein: CASSLDVVNARPQHF. In DNA, the CDR3 is TGTGCCAGCAGCTTAGATGTGGTAAACGCGAGGCCCCAGCATTTT. This chain uses TRBV7-8 with TRBJ1-5; unclear D gene. CDR1 and CDR2 from the germline V gene are SGHVS and FQNEAQ. Deletions cut 1 base from V and 9 bases from J, with 16 bases between. CDR3 length equals 15 residues.

The chain couples TRBV11-1 to TRBJ2-2, with 9 positions matching TRBD1. Germline V lookup: CDR1 SGHAT, CDR2 FQDESV (reference sequence). This CDR3 contains 15 residues. J gave up 4 bases and V 6 bases, and 6 bases lay outside the gene matches. CDR3 DNA: TGTGCCAGCAGGACTCGGACAGGGGCCACCGGGGAGCTGTTTTTT. It translates to CASRTRTGATGELFF.

The chain links TRBV11-2 to TRBJ2-5; 12 bases are a match to TRBD2. After removal of 4 bases from V and 4 bases from J, the junction contained 4 bases not matched to a gene. This CDR3 has 15 amino acids. Germline CDR1 SGHAT, CDR2 FQNNGV. This CDR3 reads CASSSLAGGLETQYF. DNA for the CDR3: TGTGCCAGCAGCTCGCTAGCGGGGGGGTTAGAGACCCAGTACTTC.

The table lists this clone with a count of one. The CDR3 region has the DNA TGTGCCAGCAGTATGCTAGCGGGGGCCACAGATACGCAGTATTTT. Protein: CASSMLAGATDTQYF. The rearrangement joins TRBV28 to TRBJ2-3; 10 bases fit TRBD2. The trim removed 5 bases at V and 2 bases at J, leaving 4 bases unmatched. The CDR3 spans 15 residues. Per germline, CDR1 MDHEN and CDR2 SYDVKM.

The chain links TRBV19 to TRBJ1-5; a weak D match, TRBD1 (6 bases). The V end lost 3 bases, the J end lost 0 bases, and 9 bases lay between the germline ends. The CDR3 sequence is 15 residues long. Germline V gene data show CDR1 as LNHDA and CDR2 as SQIVND (reference sequence). For the CDR3, the DNA is TGTGCCAGTAGTATGAGGGGGGGTAGCAATCAGCCCCAGCATTTT. Translation gives CASSMRGGSNQPQHF.

The chain uses TRBV5-4 and TRBJ2-5; TRBD2 is a possible D gene (6 bases). CDR3 size: 15 residues. Germline V gene data show CDR1 as SGHNT and CDR2 as YYREEE (reference sequence). V lost 5 bases, J lost 2 bases, and 16 bases lay in between. Here the CDR3 DNA reads TGTGCCAGCAGTCCAAGGGGCGGGGCACAAGAGACCCAGTACTTC. Protein sequence: CASSPRGGAQETQYF.

The chain uses TRBV6-1 and TRBJ2-1, with 12 bases lining up with TRBD2. The V gene's germline CDR1 is MNHNS and CDR2 SASEGT. Trimming at V came to 6 bases and at J to 6 bases, leaving 12 bases not matched to a gene. CDR3 length equals 17 residues. The chain's CDR3 is CASSERSGLAGRNEQFF. In nucleotides, the CDR3 is TGTGCCAGCAGCGAAAGGTCGGGACTAGCGGGCCGCAATGAGCAGTTCTTC.

The chain is built from TRBV5-4 and TRBJ1-1; D uncertain. V shed 0 bases and J shed 11 bases, with 20 bases lying between them. This CDR3 spans 15 amino acids. The germline V gene encodes CDR1 SGHNT and CDR2 YYREEE (reference sequence). The CDR3 region has the DNA TGTGCCAGCAGCTTGGATGCGGGCCCTCCCTCCCAGGCTTTCTTT. Protein: CASSLDAGPPSQAFF.

This chain connects TRBV28 to TRBJ1-5; possibly TRBD1 for D (6 bases). This CDR3 region has 11 residues. The V end lost 8 bases, the J end lost 7 bases, and 9 bases lay between the germline ends. In germline, CDR1 is MDHEN, CDR2 SYDVKM. CDR3 DNA sequence: TGTGCCAGCCAACAGGGCCAGCCCCAGCATTTT. Its protein is CASQQGQPQHF.

The chain links TRBV11-2 to TRBJ1-1; D unresolved. V shed 0 bases and J shed 4 bases, with 9 bases lying between them. Germline values: CDR1 SGHAT, CDR2 FQNNGV. This CDR3 comprises 14 residues. CDR3 coding DNA: TGTGCCAGCAGCTTAGAGGTGGCTAGCACTGAAGCTTTCTTT. Translated, it gives CASSLEVASTEAFF.

The chain has TRBV6-5 and TRBJ1-1; D uncertain. CDR3 length equals 13 residues. V was cut by 4 bases and J by 1 base, with 7 bases left in between. The germline V gene encodes CDR1 MNHEY and CDR2 SVGAGI. The CDR3 reads CASSFAGNTEAFF. Here the CDR3 DNA reads TGTGCCAGCAGTTTTGCAGGGAACACTGAAGCTTTCTTT.

The genes are TRBV19 and TRBJ1-2; weak D call: TRBD1 (5 bases). The V end lost 10 bases, the J end lost 4 bases, and 13 bases lay between the germline ends. The CDR3 is 12 amino acids. Germline values: CDR1 LNHDA, CDR2 SQIVND (reference sequence). For the CDR3, the DNA is TGTGCCACAACCCGGACACGCTATGGCTACACCTTC. As protein: CATTRTRYGYTF.

The chain has TRBV19 and TRBJ1-5; D is perhaps TRBD1 (5 bases). The CDR3 totals 14 residues. Trimming left V 6 bases short and J 1 base short, with 10 bases between. The germline V gene has CDR1 LNHDA and CDR2 SQIVND (reference sequence). Here the CDR3 reads CASSTSGSNQPQHF. CDR3 in DNA: TGTGCCAGTAGCACGTCAGGGAGCAATCAGCCCCAGCATTTT.

This chain connects TRBV28 to TRBJ2-7; a weak D match, TRBD1 (7 bases). The germline V and J ends were trimmed by 6 bases and 4 bases, with 16 bases remaining between them. The CDR3 loop spans 14 amino acids. Germline CDR1 is MDHEN and CDR2 is SYDVKM. The CDR3 DNA is TGTGCCAGCAGGAAGGTACAGGGGAGGTACGAGCAGTACTTC. This sequence encodes CASRKVQGRYEQYF.

The rearrangement uses TRBV5-8 and TRBJ2-7; TRBD2 might be the D (5 bases). CDR1 is SGHTS, CDR2 YDEGEE, per germline. This CDR3 has 13 residues. V gave up 3 bases and J gave up 6 bases, with 13 bases separating them. CDR3 protein: CASSSGLPREQYF. As DNA, the CDR3 is TGTGCCAGCAGCTCCGGACTCCCTCGCGAGCAGTACTTC.

The chain joins TRBV27 to TRBJ2-2, with 10 bases that match TRBD1. The junction had 4 bases not matched to a gene; V was cut back by 3 bases and J by 0 bases. Per germline, CDR1 MNHEY and CDR2 SMNVEV (reference sequence). The CDR3 is 17 residues long. CDR3 in amino acids: CASSFGGQGTNTGELFF. The CDR3 nucleotides read TGTGCCAGCAGTTTTGGGGGACAGGGGACGAACACCGGGGAGCTGTTTTTT.